A single sample gave rise to the 27 T cell receptor beta chains below, sequenced in a study of cytomegalovirus exposure and HLA in healthy donors. PCR primers comprised 60 Vbeta and 13 Jbeta primers. The protocol was immunoSEQ multiplex PCR, while the TCRdb copy is restricted to in-frame clones and leaves out a portion. The data show roughly 190,000 clones, about 77% seen once. Specimen: PBMCs. These receptors were obtained from a woman in her twenties or thirties in good health and CMV-seropositive.

V gene TRBV6-1 combines with J gene TRBJ1-5; D not certain. The CDR3 consists of 14 residues. Trimming removed 4 bases from V and 7 bases from J, with 14 bases in between. From germline, CDR1 is MNHNS and CDR2 SASEGT. The CDR3 loop reads CASSGRTGSQPQHF. The CDR3 nucleotides read TGTGCCAGCAGTGGAAGGACGGGGAGCCAGCCCCAGCATTTT.

CDR3 residues: CASSLSGLAVNEQFF. The CDR3 DNA reads TGTGCCAGCAGTTTATCGGGACTAGCGGTTAATGAGCAGTTCTTC. V and J are TRBV27 and TRBJ2-1; 11 bases are a match to TRBD2. The J segment lost 7 bases and the V segment lost 0 bases, leaving 2 bases of the junction unmatched. CDR3 length: 15 amino acids. Germline V gene lookup returns CDR1 MNHEY and CDR2 SMNVEV (reference sequence).

The chain is built from TRBV9 and TRBJ2-1, with TRBD2 matching over 14 bases. With 0 bases clipped from V and 8 bases from J, the junction kept 1 base outside the gene matches. The CDR3 runs 15 residues. Germline values: CDR1 SGDLS, CDR2 YYNGEE. The CDR3 DNA reads as TGTGCCAGCAGCGTAGAGGGACTAGCGGGGGATGAGCAGTTCTTC. Translation: CASSVEGLAGDEQFF.

The rearrangement links TRBV5-6 to TRBJ1-5; TRBD1 aligns across 8 bases. CDR3 length: 15 amino acids. Germline V gene sequence: CDR1 SGHDT, CDR2 YYEEEE. The trim removed 4 bases at V and 3 bases at J, leaving 6 bases unmatched. This CDR3 is CASSRRQGINQPQHF. Here the CDR3 DNA reads TGTGCCAGCAGCCGAAGACAGGGGATCAATCAGCCCCAGCATTTT.

This chain joins TRBV7-8 and TRBJ2-7, with TRBD2 identical over 8 bases. Germline V lookup: CDR1 SGHVS, CDR2 FQNEAQ. CDR3 length equals 18 residues. Losses at the gene ends were 0 bases for V and 0 bases for J; bases not matched to a gene: 10. As DNA, the CDR3 is TGTGCCAGCAGCTTAGCTAGCGGGGCACCGGGGTTCTCCTACGAGCAGTACTTC. Translated: CASSLASGAPGFSYEQYF.

The gene calls are TRBV7-3 and TRBJ2-1, with D maybe TRBD2 (5 bases). CDR3 length equals 13 residues. The V end was cut by 5 bases, the J end by 5 bases, with 10 bases between. Germline V gene lookup returns CDR1 SGHTA and CDR2 FQGTGA. CDR3 coding DNA: TGTGCCAGCAGCCTGGACTCGCACAATGAGCAGTTCTTC. As protein: CASSLDSHNEQFF.

This rearrangement joins TRBV4-1 to TRBJ2-1; 9 nucleotides match TRBD2. The length of the CDR3 is 16 residues. Germline CDR1 MGHRA, CDR2 YSYEKL. The V gene end was trimmed by 1 base and the J gene end by 2 bases; junction bases not matched to a gene: 3. In DNA, the CDR3 is TGCGCCAGCAGCCAAGGGACTAGCGACACCTACAATGAGCAGTTCTTC. Encoded protein: CASSQGTSDTYNEQFF.

J is TRBJ1-3 and V is TRBV6-6; 9 nucleotides align to TRBD1. Per the germline V gene, CDR1 is MNHNY and CDR2 is SVGAGI (reference sequence). CDR3 length: 15 residues. J lost 2 bases, V lost 6 bases, and 5 bases had no gene match. The CDR3 region is CASREGQGAGNTIYF. CDR3 in DNA: TGTGCCAGCAGAGAGGGACAGGGTGCTGGAAACACCATATATTTT.

The rearrangement uses TRBV5-1 and TRBJ2-1; D gene unclear. Trimming removed 6 bases from V and 8 bases from J, with 12 bases in between. CDR3 length: 12 amino acids. Per the germline V gene, CDR1 is SGHRS and CDR2 is YFSETQ. The CDR3 DNA reads as TGCGCCAGCACTCTGTCGCGCGATGAGCAGTTCTTC. Translating it yields CASTLSRDEQFF. Using reference TRBV5-1 and TRBJ2-1 for the parts outside the CDR3, the full variable domain is KAGVTQTPRYLIKTRGQQVTLSCSPISGHRSVSWYQQTPGQGLQFLFEYFSETQRNKGNFPGRFSGRQFSNSRSEMNVSTLELGDSALYLCASTLSRDEQFFGPGTRLTVL.

The V gene is TRBV19, the J gene TRBJ2-5; TRBD2 matches at 8 bases. This CDR3 is 14 amino acids long. Germline trimming cut 5 bases from V and 5 bases from J; bases unmatched to any gene: 7. Germline V CDR1 and CDR2: LNHDA, SQIVND (reference sequence). The CDR3 region is CASSSGGLGETQYF. DNA for the CDR3: TGTGCCAGTAGTTCGGGAGGGCTAGGGGAGACCCAGTACTTC.

The CDR3 sequence is CASSSSTYEQYF. The CDR3 DNA follows: TGTGCCAGCAGCTCATCCACCTACGAGCAGTACTTC. The chain is built from TRBV5-4 and TRBJ2-7; D is undetermined. The CDR3 covers 12 residues. Trimming took 3 bases from V and 2 from J, leaving 6 bases between them. From germline, CDR1 is SGHNT and CDR2 YYREEE (reference sequence).

The chain carries TRBV7-9 and TRBJ1-1, with D uncertain. The germline V gene has CDR1 SEHNR and CDR2 FQNEAQ (reference sequence). V lost 2 bases and J 4 bases, leaving 11 bases between the germline ends. The CDR3 covers 14 residues. This chain's CDR3 is CASSLSSSSTEAFF. The CDR3 DNA reads as TGTGCCAGCAGCTTAAGCTCATCGAGCACTGAAGCTTTCTTT.

The V and J genes are TRBV5-4 and TRBJ2-3; 8 nucleotides agree with TRBD1. The CDR3 spans 15 residues. V was clipped by 0 bases and J by 3 bases; unmatched bases: 3. Germline loops: CDR1 SGHNT, CDR2 YYREEE (reference sequence). The CDR3 region is CASSLVGTGTDTQYF. In DNA, the CDR3 is TGTGCCAGCAGCTTGGTCGGGACAGGTACAGATACGCAGTATTTT.

The chain links TRBV5-4 to TRBJ1-1; 9 nucleotides align to TRBD1. CDR3 length equals 13 residues. Germline CDR1 reads SGHNT; CDR2 reads YYREEE (reference sequence). V dropped 4 bases and J dropped 6; count of bases not matched to a gene: 4. This CDR3 reads CASSPGQGPEAFF. CDR3 DNA sequence: TGTGCCAGCAGCCCCGGACAGGGGCCTGAAGCTTTCTTT.

This chain connects TRBV6-5 to TRBJ2-1, with 7 bases identical to TRBD1. This CDR3 contains 14 residues. Germline lookup yields CDR1 MNHEY and CDR2 SVGAGI. J gave up 8 bases and V 5 bases, and 9 bases lay outside the gene matches. CDR3 residues: CASSPTGASDEQFF. CDR3 nucleotide sequence: TGTGCCAGCAGTCCAACAGGGGCGAGCGATGAGCAGTTCTTC.

This chain links TRBV7-3 with TRBJ2-5, with D possibly being TRBD1 (8 bases). The V gene's germline CDR1 is SGHTA and CDR2 FQGTGA. The ends were cut back, 5 bases at V and 5 bases at J, with 18 bases in the middle. This CDR3 is built from 15 residues. CDR3 protein: CASSLRTGRGETQYF. DNA of the CDR3: TGTGCCAGCAGCCTCCGGACAGGGAGGGGGGAGACCCAGTACTTC.

The CDR3 bases are TGCGCCAGCAGCTTGATGGGGCTGAGGTTTACTGAAGCTTTCTTT. Residues: CASSLMGLRFTEAFF. The chain combines TRBV5-1 with TRBJ1-1, with D maybe TRBD1 (5 bases). CDR3 length equals 15 residues. The V end was cut by 1 base, the J end by 5 bases, with 15 bases between. Germline V lookup: CDR1 SGHRS, CDR2 YFSETQ.

The genes are TRBV28 and TRBJ1-4; unclear D gene. Germline CDR1 MDHEN, CDR2 SYDVKM. The CDR3 is 14 residues long. Trimming pared 5 bases from V and 0 bases from J, leaving 7 bases between. For the CDR3, the DNA is TGTGCCAGCAGTAATGAGGCAACTAATGAAAAACTGTTTTTT. Encoded protein: CASSNEATNEKLFF.

The genes are TRBV4-1 and TRBJ2-3, with 14 bases identical to TRBD2. Germline CDR1 MGHRA, CDR2 YSYEKL. V lost 2 bases and J lost 4; bases outside the gene matches: 8. The CDR3 runs to 18 residues. CDR3 coding DNA: TGCGCCAGCAGCCAATCCGGGACTAGCGGGAGACTCGCAGATACGCAGTATTTT. Translating gives CASSQSGTSGRLADTQYF.

The chain uses TRBV6-5 and TRBJ1-2; D might be TRBD1 (5 bases). Germline CDR1 reads MNHEY; CDR2 reads SVGAGI. The germline V and J ends were trimmed by 6 bases and 7 bases, with 21 bases remaining between them. The CDR3 loop spans 15 amino acids. CDR3 sequence (DNA): TGTGCCAGCAGCAGGGCGGGGGGAAGGATTTCTGGCTACACCTTC. Protein: CASSRAGGRISGYTF.

This clone was found a few times. This sequence joins TRBV5-1 and TRBJ1-2, with TRBD1 as a possible D gene (6 bases). The CDR3 is made up of 13 amino acids. Germline V gene sequence: CDR1 SGHRS, CDR2 YFSETQ. The V and J ends lost 4 bases and 7 bases respectively, with 14 bases between them. The CDR3 region is CASSQDRSSGYTF. As DNA, the CDR3 is TGCGCCAGCAGCCAGGACAGATCCAGTGGCTACACCTTC.

This sequence joins TRBV9 and TRBJ1-2, with 7 nucleotides matching TRBD1. The V gene's germline CDR1 is SGDLS and CDR2 YYNGEE. V lost 3 bases and J lost 4; bases outside the gene matches: 3. The CDR3 has 13 residues. The CDR3 DNA reads as TGTGCCAGCAGCGAAGGGGGCAGCTATGGCTACACCTTC. The encoded protein is CASSEGGSYGYTF. Complete variable domain (other parts from reference TRBV9 and TRBJ1-2): DSGVTQTPKHLITATGQRVTLRCSPRSGDLSVYWYQQSLDQGLQFLIQYYNGEERAKGNILERFSAQQFPDLHSELNLSSLELGDSALYFCASSEGGSYGYTFGSGTRLTVV.

The chain links TRBV30 to TRBJ2-1; 7 nucleotides match TRBD1. Germline-derived CDR1 and CDR2 are GTSNPN and SVGIG (reference sequence). The CDR3 is 13 amino acids. The V gene end was trimmed by 0 bases and the J gene end by 9 bases; junction bases not matched to a gene: 5. The CDR3 sequence is CAWSVRGGGEQFF. The DNA for the CDR3 is TGTGCCTGGAGTGTACGAGGGGGCGGTGAGCAGTTCTTC.

The V call is TRBV7-3, the J call TRBJ2-7, with 7 bases aligning to TRBD1. The V segment lost 4 bases and the J segment 5 bases; nucleotides outside the gene matches: 11. The CDR3 has 15 amino acids. Germline lookup yields CDR1 SGHTA and CDR2 FQGTGA. CDR3 in DNA: TGTGCCAGCAGCTCGACAGGGTTCACAGGCCACGAGCAGTACTTC. Amino acid sequence: CASSSTGFTGHEQYF.

Notes on this clone: At one end, the junction sequence differs from germline, possibly due to a read error. The chain carries TRBV28 and TRBJ1-4; 8 bases fit TRBD1. This CDR3 comprises 16 residues. Looked up from germline, CDR1 is MDHEN and CDR2 is SYDVKM. CDR3 protein: CASSLSQGAANEKLFF. The CDR3 nucleotides read TGTGCCAGCAGCTTATCCCAGGGGGCAGCTAATGAAAAACTGTTTTTT.

The chain combines TRBV29-1 with TRBJ2-2; 8 bases are a match to TRBD1. J was trimmed by 6 bases and V by 5 bases; bases with no gene match: 11. The CDR3 is made up of 15 amino acids. In germline, CDR1 is SQVTM, CDR2 ANQGSEA. The DNA for the CDR3 is TGCAGCGTTAGGACAGGGAGACAATTGGCCGGGGAGCTGTTTTTT. It yields the protein CSVRTGRQLAGELFF.

In this sample, this clone turned up many times. The chain combines TRBV7-8 with TRBJ2-2; 9 bases match TRBD2. The CDR3 totals 17 residues. Germline CDR1 reads SGHVS; CDR2 reads FQNEAQ. Unmatched junction bases numbered 9, after V lost 4 bases and J lost 3 bases. CDR3 region: CASSSVYGGGDTGELFF. CDR3 nucleotides: TGTGCCAGCAGCTCAGTGTATGGCGGGGGGGACACCGGGGAGCTGTTTTTT.